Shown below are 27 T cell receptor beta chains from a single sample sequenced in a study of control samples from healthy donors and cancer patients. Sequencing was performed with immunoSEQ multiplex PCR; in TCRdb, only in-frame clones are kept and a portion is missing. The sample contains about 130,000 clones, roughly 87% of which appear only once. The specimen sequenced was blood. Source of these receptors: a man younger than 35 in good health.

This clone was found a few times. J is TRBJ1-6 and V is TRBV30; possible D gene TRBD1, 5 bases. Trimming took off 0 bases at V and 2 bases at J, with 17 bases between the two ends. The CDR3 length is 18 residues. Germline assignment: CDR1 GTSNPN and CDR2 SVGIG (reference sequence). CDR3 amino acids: CAWSVGVSRETYNSPLHF. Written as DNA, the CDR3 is TGTGCCTGGAGTGTAGGAGTGAGCAGGGAAACCTATAATTCACCCCTCCACTTT. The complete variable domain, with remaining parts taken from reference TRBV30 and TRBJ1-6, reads SQTIHQWPATLVQPVGSPLSLECTVEGTSNPNLYWYRQAAGRGLQLLFYSVGIGQISSEVPQNLSASRPQDRQFILSSKKLLLSDSGFYLCAWSVGVSRETYNSPLHFGNGTRLTVT.

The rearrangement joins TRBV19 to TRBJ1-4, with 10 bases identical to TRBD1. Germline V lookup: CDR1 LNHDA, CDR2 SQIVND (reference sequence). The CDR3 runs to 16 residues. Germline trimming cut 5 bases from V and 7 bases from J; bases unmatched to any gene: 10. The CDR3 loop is CASSSAPGQGGEKLFF. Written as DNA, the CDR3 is TGTGCCAGTAGTTCCGCGCCCGGACAGGGGGGTGAAAAACTGTTTTTT.

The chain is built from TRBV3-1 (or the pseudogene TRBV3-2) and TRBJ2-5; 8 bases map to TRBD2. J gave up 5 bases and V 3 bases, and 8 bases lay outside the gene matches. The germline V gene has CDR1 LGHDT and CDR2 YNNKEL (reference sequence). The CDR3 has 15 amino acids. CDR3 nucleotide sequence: TGTGCCAGCAGCCATCGGACTAGCAGAAGTGAGACCCAGTACTTC. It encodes CASSHRTSRSETQYF.

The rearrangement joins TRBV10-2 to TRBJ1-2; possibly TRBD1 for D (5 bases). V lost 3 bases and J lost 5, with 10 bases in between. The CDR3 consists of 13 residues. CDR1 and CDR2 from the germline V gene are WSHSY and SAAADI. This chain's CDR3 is CASSDGGRYGYTF. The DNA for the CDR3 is TGCGCCAGCAGTGATGGGGGGAGGTATGGCTACACCTTC.

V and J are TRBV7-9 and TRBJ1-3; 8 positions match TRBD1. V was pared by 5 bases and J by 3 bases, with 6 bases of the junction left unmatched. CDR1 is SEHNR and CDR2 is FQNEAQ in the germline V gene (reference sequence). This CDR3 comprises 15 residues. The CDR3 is CASSASGQDGNTIYF. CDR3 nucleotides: TGTGCCAGCAGCGCGTCGGGACAGGATGGAAACACCATATATTTT.

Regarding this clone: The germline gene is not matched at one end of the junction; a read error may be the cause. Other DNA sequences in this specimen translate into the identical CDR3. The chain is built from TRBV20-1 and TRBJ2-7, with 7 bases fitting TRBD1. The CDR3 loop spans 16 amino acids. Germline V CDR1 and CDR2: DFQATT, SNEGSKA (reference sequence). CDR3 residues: CSASSVGGLTSYEQYF. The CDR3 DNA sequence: TGCAGTGCTAGTTCCGTAGGGGGCCTTACCTCCTACGAGCAGTACTTT.

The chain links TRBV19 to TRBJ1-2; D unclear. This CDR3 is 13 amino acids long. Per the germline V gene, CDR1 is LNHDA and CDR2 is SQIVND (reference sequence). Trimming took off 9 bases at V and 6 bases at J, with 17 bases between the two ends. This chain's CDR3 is CASRFGERHGYTF. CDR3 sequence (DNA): TGTGCCAGCAGATTCGGGGAACGACATGGCTACACCTTC.

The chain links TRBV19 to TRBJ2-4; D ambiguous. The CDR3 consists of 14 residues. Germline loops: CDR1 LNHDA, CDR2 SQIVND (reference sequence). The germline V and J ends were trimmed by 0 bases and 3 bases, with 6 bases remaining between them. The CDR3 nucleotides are TGTGCCAGTAGTATAGATTTAAACAAAAACATTCAGTACTTC. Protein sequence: CASSIDLNKNIQYF.

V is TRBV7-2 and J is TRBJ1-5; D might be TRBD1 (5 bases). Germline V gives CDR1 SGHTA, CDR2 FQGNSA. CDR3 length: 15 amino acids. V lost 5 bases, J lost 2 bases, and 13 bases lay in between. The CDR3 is CASSPGAPRNQPQHF. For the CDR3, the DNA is TGTGCCAGCAGCCCCGGGGCTCCTCGCAATCAGCCCCAGCATTTT. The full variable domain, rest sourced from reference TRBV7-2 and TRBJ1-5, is GAGVSQSPSNKVTEKGKDVELRCDPISGHTALYWYRQSLGQGLEFLIYFQGNSAPDKSGLPSDRFSAERTGGSVSTLTIQRTQQEDSAVYLCASSPGAPRNQPQHFGDGTRLSIL.

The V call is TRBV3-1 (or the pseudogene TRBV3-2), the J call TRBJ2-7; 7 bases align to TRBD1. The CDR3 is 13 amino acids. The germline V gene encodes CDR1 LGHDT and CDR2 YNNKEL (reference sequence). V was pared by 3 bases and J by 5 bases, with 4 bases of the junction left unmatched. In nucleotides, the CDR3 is TGTGCCAGCAGCCATTCAGGGGGACACGAGCAGTACTTC. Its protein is CASSHSGGHEQYF.

The CDR3 here is CASSSPTSPFVDTQYF. CDR3 DNA: TGTGCCAGCAGCTCCCCGACTAGCCCGTTTGTGGATACGCAGTATTTT. J is TRBJ2-3 and V is TRBV5-6, with 7 bases fitting TRBD2. The V gene end was trimmed by 3 bases and the J gene end by 6 bases; junction bases not matched to a gene: 13. CDR3 size: 16 residues. The germline CDR1 and CDR2 sequences are SGHDT and YYEEEE. Full variable domain (outside the CDR3, taken from reference TRBV5-6 and TRBJ2-3): DAGVTQSPTHLIKTRGQQVTLRCSPKSGHDTVSWYQQALGQGPQFIFQYYEEEERQRGNFPDRFSGHQFPNYSSELNVNALLLGDSALYLCASSSPTSPFVDTQYFGPGTRLTVL.

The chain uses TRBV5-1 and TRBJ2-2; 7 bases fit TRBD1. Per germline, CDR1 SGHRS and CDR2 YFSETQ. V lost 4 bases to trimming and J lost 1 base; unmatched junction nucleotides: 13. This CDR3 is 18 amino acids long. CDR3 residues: CASSVPDRVIGNTGELFF. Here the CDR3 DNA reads TGCGCCAGCAGCGTACCCGACAGGGTTATTGGGAACACCGGGGAGCTGTTTTTT.

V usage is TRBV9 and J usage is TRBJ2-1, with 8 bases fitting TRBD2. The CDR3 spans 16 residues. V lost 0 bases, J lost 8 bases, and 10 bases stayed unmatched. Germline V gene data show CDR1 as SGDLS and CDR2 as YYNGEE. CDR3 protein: CASSVEGTRGFDEQFF. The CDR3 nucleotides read TGTGCCAGCAGCGTAGAGGGGACTAGAGGATTTGATGAGCAGTTCTTC.

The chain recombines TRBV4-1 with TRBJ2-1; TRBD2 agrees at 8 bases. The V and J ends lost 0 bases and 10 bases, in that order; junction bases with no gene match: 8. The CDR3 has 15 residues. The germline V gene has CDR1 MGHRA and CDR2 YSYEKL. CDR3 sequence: CASSQEKLSGSEQFF. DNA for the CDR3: TGCGCCAGCAGCCAAGAGAAGCTCAGCGGGAGCGAGCAGTTCTTC.

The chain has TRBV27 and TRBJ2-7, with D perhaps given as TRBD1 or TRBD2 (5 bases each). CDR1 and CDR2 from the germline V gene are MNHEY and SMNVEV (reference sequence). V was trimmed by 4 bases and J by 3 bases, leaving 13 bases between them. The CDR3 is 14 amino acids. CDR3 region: CASSWGPEDYEQYF. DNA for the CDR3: TGTGCCAGCAGTTGGGGACCGGAGGACTACGAGCAGTACTTC.

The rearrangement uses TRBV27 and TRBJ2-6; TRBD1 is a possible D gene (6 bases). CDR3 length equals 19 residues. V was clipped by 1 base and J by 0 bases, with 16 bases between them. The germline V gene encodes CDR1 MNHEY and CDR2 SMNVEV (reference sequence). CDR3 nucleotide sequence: TGTGCCAGCAGTTTATTGTCCTTCGGACAGTTCTCTGGGGCCAACGTCCTGACTTTC. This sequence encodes CASSLLSFGQFSGANVLTF.

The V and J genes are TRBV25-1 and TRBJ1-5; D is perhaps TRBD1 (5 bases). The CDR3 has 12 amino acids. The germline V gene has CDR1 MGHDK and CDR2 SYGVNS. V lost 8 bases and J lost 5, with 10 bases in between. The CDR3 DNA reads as TGTGCCAGCGCGGTAGGGGATCAGCCCCAGCATTTT. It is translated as CASAVGDQPQHF.

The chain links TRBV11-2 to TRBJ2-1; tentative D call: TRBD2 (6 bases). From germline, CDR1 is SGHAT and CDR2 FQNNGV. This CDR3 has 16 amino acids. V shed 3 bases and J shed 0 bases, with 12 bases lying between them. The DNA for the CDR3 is TGTGCCAGCAGCTTCCATCTAGCGAGCTCCTACAATGAGCAGTTCTTC. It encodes CASSFHLASSYNEQFF.

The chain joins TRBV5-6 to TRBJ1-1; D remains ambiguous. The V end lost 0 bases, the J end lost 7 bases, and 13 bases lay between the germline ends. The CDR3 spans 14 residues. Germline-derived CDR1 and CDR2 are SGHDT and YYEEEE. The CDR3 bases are TGTGCCAGCAGCTTGGAACGAGGACGGGGTGAAGCTTTCTTT. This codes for CASSLERGRGEAFF.

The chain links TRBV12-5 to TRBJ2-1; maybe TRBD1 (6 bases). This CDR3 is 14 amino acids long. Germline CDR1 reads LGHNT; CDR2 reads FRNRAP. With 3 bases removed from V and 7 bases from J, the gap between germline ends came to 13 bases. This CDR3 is CASGFVTGWNEQFF. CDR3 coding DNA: TGTGCTAGTGGTTTCGTAACAGGGTGGAATGAGCAGTTCTTC.

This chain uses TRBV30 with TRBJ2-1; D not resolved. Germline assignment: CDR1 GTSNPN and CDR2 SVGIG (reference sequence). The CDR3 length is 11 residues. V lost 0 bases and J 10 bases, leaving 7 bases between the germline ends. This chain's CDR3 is CAWSVWREQFF. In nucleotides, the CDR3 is TGTGCCTGGAGTGTATGGCGAGAGCAGTTCTTC. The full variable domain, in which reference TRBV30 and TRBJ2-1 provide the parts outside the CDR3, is SQTIHQWPATLVQPVGSPLSLECTVEGTSNPNLYWYRQAAGRGLQLLFYSVGIGQISSEVPQNLSASRPQDRQFILSSKKLLLSDSGFYLCAWSVWREQFFGPGTRLTVL.

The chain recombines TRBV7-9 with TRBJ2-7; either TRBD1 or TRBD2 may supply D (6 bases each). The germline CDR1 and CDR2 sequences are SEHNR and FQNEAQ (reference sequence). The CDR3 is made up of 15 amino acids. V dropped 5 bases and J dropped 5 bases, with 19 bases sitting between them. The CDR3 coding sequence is TGTGCCAGCAGCACAGGGACTTCGGGACGGGACGAGCAGTACTTC. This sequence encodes CASSTGTSGRDEQYF.

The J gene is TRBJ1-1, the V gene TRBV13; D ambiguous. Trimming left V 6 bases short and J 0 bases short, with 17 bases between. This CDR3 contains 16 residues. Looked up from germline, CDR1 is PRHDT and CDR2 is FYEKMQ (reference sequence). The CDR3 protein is CASRSPGLGMNTEAFF. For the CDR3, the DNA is TGTGCCAGCAGATCCCCAGGTCTTGGTATGAACACTGAAGCTTTCTTT.

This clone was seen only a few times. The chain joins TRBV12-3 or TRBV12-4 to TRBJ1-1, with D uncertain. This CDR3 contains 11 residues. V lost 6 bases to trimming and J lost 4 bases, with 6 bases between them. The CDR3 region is CASSPRTEAFF. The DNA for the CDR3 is TGTGCCAGCAGCCCCCGCACTGAAGCTTTCTTT.

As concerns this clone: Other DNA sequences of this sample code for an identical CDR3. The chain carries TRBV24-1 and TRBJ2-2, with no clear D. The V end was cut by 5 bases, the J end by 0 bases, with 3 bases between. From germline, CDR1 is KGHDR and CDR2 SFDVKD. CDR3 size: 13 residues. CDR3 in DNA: TGTGCCACCAGTGGACCGAACACCGGGGAGCTGTTTTTT. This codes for CATSGPNTGELFF.

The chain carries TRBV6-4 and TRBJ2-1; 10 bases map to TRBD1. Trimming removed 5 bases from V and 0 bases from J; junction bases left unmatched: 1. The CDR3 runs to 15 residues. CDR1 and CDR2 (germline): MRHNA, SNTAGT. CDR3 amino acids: CASSWTGGSYNEQFF. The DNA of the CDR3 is TGTGCCAGCAGTTGGACAGGGGGCTCCTACAATGAGCAGTTCTTC.

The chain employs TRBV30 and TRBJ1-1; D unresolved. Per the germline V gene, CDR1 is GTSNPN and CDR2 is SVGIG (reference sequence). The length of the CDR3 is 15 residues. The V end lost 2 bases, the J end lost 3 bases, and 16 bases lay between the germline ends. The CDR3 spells CAWSSTSGSYTEAFF. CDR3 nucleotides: TGTGCCTGGAGTTCAACCTCCGGAAGTTACACTGAAGCTTTCTTT.